This T cell receptor beta chain comes out of a study of blood T cell repertoires in COVID-19 (dated by TCRdb to 2018 to 2020). As for the study more broadly: Samples from collaborators originated in the United States, Italy and Spain and spanned both the acute and convalescent phases of COVID-19. A freely available public database, intended as a resource for researchers studying the immune response to SARS-CoV-2, is where the repertoires were released. The sample metadata nearly always contained a de-identified subject ID, COVID-19 status, age in years and sex. The prospective study material was composed of cDNA or gDNA derived from T cells, B-cell-depleted T cells, or PBMCs. Where available, HLA class I and class II types were obtained from metadata supplied by the sample provider rather than from assay-based typing. The samples were drawn from the first 160 participants of the ongoing ImmuneRACE study and from over 950 subjects provided by 6 global collaborators. Subjects who had been exposed to COVID-19, were actively infected with it, or had recovered from it provided the deeply sampled blood TCRbeta repertoires that made up the dataset. What the study reported, not specific to this receptor: The quantity of clinical and demographic metadata differed by source and by participant and was supplied without curation.

Its CDR3 holds 14 amino acids, cysteine through phenylalanine. Kept here is only the CDR3 DNA, which spans 42 bases and is read in frame from base 1. The germline V gene encodes CDR1 SGHRS and CDR2 YFSETQ. The trim is 5 bases for V and 8 bases for J, with a gap of 17 bases between the germline ends. Comments on this clone: No antigen is known for it. Per-nucleotide qualities are absent, and no much larger clonotype sits a single base away.

TCRbeta CDR3 regions were amplified from genomic DNA using the immunoSEQ Assay, a bias-controlled multiplex PCR. The study's own analysis went as follows. The number of nucleated cells in each sample was estimated from the amplification of reference gene primers within the assay. To quantify the absolute abundance of each unique TCRbeta CDR3 rearrangement, sequence reads were collapsed and filtered. For each sample, productive Simpson clonality was calculated as the square root of Simpson's diversity index across productive rearrangements. This is the immuneACCESS table as TCRdb keeps it, with only in-frame sequences that have V and J called. A part of the clones is gone; compared with another copy, unresolved V genes explain less than half, and the rest is unexplained. That table is the source of V, J and clone size, and D and trimming were worked out from the DNA. The sample profile shows 110,000 or so clones; 70% to 90% of them were found once. The ten largest clones represent roughly 20% of the sample.

Whole blood was collected in K2EDTA tubes by collaborating institutions according to the institutions' own protocols. For TCRbeta analysis, collaborator samples were shipped as frozen whole blood, as isolated PBMCs, or as DNA extracted from either sample type. Rearrangement joined TRBV5-1 to TRBJ2-1; TRBD1 is a possible D gene, resting on 6 matching bases. The sequence came from a woman aged 60-75 years with acute or convalescent COVID-19. The sample taken for sequencing was peripheral blood. The CDR3: CASREQGRWDEQFF. The DNA sequence reads TGCGCCAGCAGAGAACAGGGTCGCTGGGATGAGCAGTTCTTC.